These 22 T cell receptor beta chains came from one sample sequenced in a study of Graves' ophthalmopathy and Graves' hyperthyroidism listed by TCRdb under 2018. The instrument was an Illumina HiSeq 2000. For repertoire sequencing, the TCR beta CDR3 regions were amplified from RNA transcripts. HTBI primers and the Qiagen OneStep RT-PCR kit were used in a first-round RT-PCR, which was followed by a second-round multiplex PCR, size selection and purification. TCRdb trimmed public reads at Q25 via fastp, called clones via MiXCR and kept in-frame beta chains. Every entry covers one CDR3 protein and lists the most common genes and DNA from its rows. Here the sample has under 800,000 distinct CDR3 sequences; approximately 22% occur a single time. The top ten clones comprise approximately 6.9% of the sample. Sequenced sample: peripheral blood. Receptors were obtained from a woman aged 18-29 years with stable Graves' hyperthyroidism. Some clones in this sample may be carry-over from other donors' samples. Donor details come from another sample of the same person, matched by shared clones.

The gene calls are TRBV18 and TRBJ2-5; D unresolved. Germline values: CDR1 KGHSH, CDR2 LQKENI. The CDR3 length is 14 residues. V shed 1 base and J shed 8 bases, with 14 bases lying between them. The CDR3 nucleotides read TGTGCCAGCTCACCACTAACGACGATGGAAACCCAGTACTTC. It codes for CASSPLTTMETQYF.

V usage is TRBV19 and J usage is TRBJ2-7; 8 nucleotides match TRBD1. V lost 9 bases to trimming and J lost 2 bases; unmatched junction nucleotides: 6. From germline, CDR1 is LNHDA and CDR2 SQIVND (reference sequence). The CDR3 runs to 13 residues. The CDR3 DNA reads TGTGCCAGCAAGGACAGGGATGCCTACGAGCAGTACTTC. Amino acid sequence: CASKDRDAYEQYF.

This clonotype was seen ten or more times. V is TRBV20-1 and J is TRBJ1-3, with D possibly matching TRBD1 (6 bases). This CDR3 is 16 amino acids long. Looked up from germline, CDR1 is DFQATT and CDR2 is SNEGSKA (reference sequence). V gave up 0 bases and J gave up 4 bases, with 16 bases separating them. The CDR3 DNA is TGCAGTGCTAGAGATCCCGCGGTGAGGGGGGGAAACACCATATATTTT. It yields the protein CSARDPAVRGGNTIYF.

On this clonotype: It may be a read error: a sequence one base away is much more abundant. The chain has TRBV18 and TRBJ1-1; tentative D call: TRBD1 (6 bases). CDR1 KGHSH and CDR2 LQKENI come from the germline V gene. V dropped 5 bases and J dropped 4 bases, with 17 bases sitting between them. The CDR3 length is 15 residues. The CDR3 sequence: CASSSYRVDVTEAFF. The DNA of the CDR3 is TGTGCCAGCTCATCATACAGGGTTGATGTCACTGAAGCTTTCTTT. The full variable domain, its missing parts supplied by reference TRBV18 and TRBJ1-1, is NAGVMQNPRHLVRRRGQEARLRCSPMKGHSHVYWYRQLPEEGLKFMVYLQKENIIDESGMPKERFSAEFPKEGPSILRIQQVVRGDSAAYFCASSSYRVDVTEAFFGQGTRLTVV.

This clonotype was detected ten times or more. The chain combines TRBV20-1 with TRBJ2-7; D unclear. Germline V CDR1 and CDR2: DFQATT, SNEGSKA (reference sequence). Trimming pared 1 base from V and 4 bases from J, leaving 11 bases between. This CDR3 contains 13 residues. In nucleotides, the CDR3 is TGCAGTGCTAGAGTGCAGGTACCTTACGAGCAGTACTTC. Translated: CSARVQVPYEQYF.

This chain uses TRBV19 with TRBJ2-7; 7 bases are a match to TRBD2. The CDR3 spans 15 residues. The V segment lost 4 bases and the J segment 3 bases; nucleotides outside the gene matches: 9. CDR1 and CDR2 (germline): LNHDA, SQIVND (reference sequence). Written as DNA, the CDR3 is TGTGCCAGTAGTAGACAACTGGGACTACACTACGAGCAGTACTTC. This gives the protein CASSRQLGLHYEQYF.

The rearrangement joins TRBV6-5 to TRBJ2-5; tentative D call: TRBD1 (5 bases). Germline loops: CDR1 MNHEY, CDR2 SVGAGI. The CDR3 extends over 15 amino acids. Trimming pared 2 bases from V and 5 bases from J, leaving 15 bases between. The CDR3 bases are TGTGCCAGCAGTTACGGGGCAGGGCTTAAGGAGACCCAGTACTTC. This gives the protein CASSYGAGLKETQYF.

This clonotype has ten or more counts. The chain employs TRBV19 and TRBJ1-2, with 7 bases fitting TRBD1. The CDR3 length is 12 residues. CDR1 is LNHDA, CDR2 SQIVND, per germline (reference sequence). V lost 11 bases, J lost 5 bases, and 8 bases stayed unmatched. This CDR3 is CASKGAVYGYTF. CDR3 nucleotide sequence: TGTGCCTCAAAGGGGGCAGTTTATGGCTACACCTTC.

This clonotype was found a few times. The rearrangement uses TRBV20-1 and TRBJ1-3, with D unresolved. Trimming left V 1 base short and J 4 bases short, with 8 bases between. The CDR3 spans 13 residues. Germline values: CDR1 DFQATT, CDR2 SNEGSKA (reference sequence). This CDR3 is CSARARKGNTIYF. The CDR3 DNA is TGCAGTGCTAGAGCCAGGAAGGGAAACACCATATATTTT.

This clonotype has only a few counts. V gene TRBV28 combines with J gene TRBJ2-5, with 7 bases that match TRBD1. V trimming: 6 bases; J trimming: 5 bases; junction bases outside the gene matches: 12. Germline V lookup: CDR1 MDHEN, CDR2 SYDVKM. This CDR3 contains 15 residues. In nucleotides, the CDR3 is TGTGCCAGCAGCTCTAACAGGGGTTGGGAGGAGACCCAGTACTTC. Its protein product is CASSSNRGWEETQYF.

Ten or more counts support this clonotype. The V and J genes are TRBV7-2 and TRBJ2-7; perhaps TRBD1 as D (6 bases). V lost 5 bases and J lost 3, with 8 bases in between. The germline V gene encodes CDR1 SGHTA and CDR2 FQGNSA. This CDR3 has 12 amino acids. CDR3 in amino acids: CASSQQGYEQYF. CDR3 in DNA: TGTGCCAGCAGCCAACAGGGCTACGAGCAGTACTTC.

This clonotype has a count of ten or more. The chain uses TRBV12-3 or TRBV12-4 and TRBJ1-1; maybe TRBD1 (5 bases). The V and J ends lost 7 bases and 4 bases respectively, with 16 bases between them. The CDR3 runs 14 residues. As DNA, the CDR3 is TGTGCCAGCACTTTGGGGCGGGGCTTCACTGAAGCTTTCTTT. Protein: CASTLGRGFTEAFF.

This clonotype was seen at least ten times. The V call is TRBV5-5, the J call TRBJ2-5; D call uncertain. The CDR3 consists of 14 residues. The germline CDR1 and CDR2 sequences are SGHKS and YYEKEE (reference sequence). Trimming shortened V by 0 bases and J by 4 bases, and 10 bases separated the two germline ends. CDR3 in amino acids: CASSLGPIGETQYF. CDR3 DNA sequence: TGTGCCAGCAGCTTGGGCCCTATTGGAGAGACCCAGTACTTC.

Ten or more counts support this clonotype. CDR3 residues: CASSITRQGGNQPQHF. The CDR3 DNA reads TGTGCCAGTAGTATAACGCGGCAGGGAGGCAATCAGCCCCAGCATTTT. The genes are TRBV19 and TRBJ1-5, with D possibly matching TRBD1 (5 bases). Trimming stripped 2 bases from V and 2 bases from J, with 13 bases between. Germline CDR1 reads LNHDA; CDR2 reads SQIVND (reference sequence). This CDR3 contains 16 residues. The complete variable domain, with remaining parts taken from reference TRBV19 and TRBJ1-5, reads DGGITQSPKYLFRKEGQNVTLSCEQNLNHDAMYWYRQDPGQGLRLIYYSQIVNDFQKGDIAEGYSVSREKKESFPLTVTSAQKNPTAFYLCASSITRQGGNQPQHFGDGTRLSIL.

The sample holds a few counts of this clonotype. This rearrangement joins TRBV2 to TRBJ2-7, with D hard to call. The CDR3 has 17 amino acids. CDR1 is SNHLY, CDR2 FYNNEI, per germline. The V and J ends lost 7 bases and 0 bases respectively, with 22 bases between them. The DNA of the CDR3 is TGTGCCAGCAAGTGGCACCCTTCGCAGACCGACTCCTACGAGCAGTACTTC. Protein: CASKWHPSQTDSYEQYF.

This clonotype was observed at least ten times. CDR3 amino acids: CSARGVAGTQETQYF. The CDR3 coding sequence is TGCAGTGCTAGAGGGGTAGCGGGGACCCAAGAGACCCAGTACTTC. The chain uses TRBV20-1 and TRBJ2-5; 8 nucleotides match TRBD2. CDR3 size: 15 residues. Germline values: CDR1 DFQATT, CDR2 SNEGSKA (reference sequence). V was clipped by 1 base and J by 1 base; unmatched bases: 5.

The rearrangement uses TRBV12-3 or TRBV12-4 and TRBJ1-2; unclear D gene. The CDR3 sequence is 11 residues long. Trimming pared 4 bases from V and 7 bases from J, leaving 7 bases between. This CDR3 reads CASSSEFGYTF. The CDR3 region has the DNA TGTGCCAGCAGTTCAGAGTTTGGCTACACCTTC.

This clonotype was recorded at least ten times. J is TRBJ1-6 and V is TRBV6-1; TRBD1 agrees at 9 bases. The CDR3 contains 14 residues. Germline V CDR1 and CDR2: MNHNS, SASEGT. Germline trimming cut 6 bases from V and 6 bases from J; bases unmatched to any gene: 3. CDR3 in amino acids: CASRETGGNSPLHF. Here the CDR3 DNA reads TGTGCCAGCAGAGAGACAGGGGGTAATTCACCCCTCCACTTT.

At least ten counts were recorded for this clonotype. CDR3 bases: TGTGCCAGCAGTGATTGGGACACCCATCAGCCCCAGCATTTT. Amino acid sequence: CASSDWDTHQPQHF. The V gene is TRBV2, the J gene TRBJ1-5; D perhaps matches TRBD1 (6 bases). The ends were cut back, 3 bases at V and 5 bases at J, with 11 bases in the middle. The CDR3 is 14 residues long. Germline loops: CDR1 SNHLY, CDR2 FYNNEI.

Many counts were recorded for this clonotype. The chain recombines TRBV15 with TRBJ1-3; the D is unclear. Germline V gene sequence: CDR1 LNHNV, CDR2 YYDKDF (reference sequence). The length of the CDR3 is 16 residues. Trimming took 1 base from V and 0 from J, leaving 10 bases between them. This CDR3 is CATSRAAFPSGNTIYF. The DNA of the CDR3 is TGTGCCACCAGCAGAGCAGCCTTTCCCTCTGGAAACACCATATATTTT.

This clonotype was recorded many times. The junction departs from germline at one end; a sequencing error may be responsible. J is TRBJ2-7 and V is TRBV7-9, with a possible D match to TRBD2 (6 bases). From germline, CDR1 is SEHNR and CDR2 FQNEAQ (reference sequence). The CDR3 spans 12 residues. CDR3 in amino acids: CASSRGDYEQYF. CDR3 nucleotide sequence: TGCGCCAGCAGCCGCGGGGACTACGAGCAGTACTTC.

Many counts were recorded for this clonotype. This chain joins TRBV5-5 and TRBJ1-2; 7 nucleotides match TRBD1. The CDR3 has 14 residues. V dropped 3 bases and J dropped 0; count of bases not matched to a gene: 2. Looked up from germline, CDR1 is SGHKS and CDR2 is YYEKEE (reference sequence). The CDR3 loop reads CASSWDSSNYGYTF. CDR3 nucleotides: TGTGCCAGCAGCTGGGACAGCTCTAACTATGGCTACACCTTC.